The source of this T cell receptor beta chain is a study of human T cells and chemical hapten exposure. Study results and limitations: Versus controls, significantly more large CDR3 similarity clusters arose from expanded TCRs.

This clonotype was counted at least ten times. Its antigen is unknown. In the library, unique molecular identifiers were attached to individual cDNA molecules. Methods used by the authors: The median was about 89,000 TCRs per sample, ranging about 20,000 to 690,600. Each CDR3 protein gets one entry after TCRdb re-called the RACE reads with MiXCR. None of the V and J calls come from the authors' own analysis; TCRdb made them. The data hold about 92,000 distinct CDR3 sequences, with 11% observed a single time. Time point here: patch test 3, about 24 weeks after DPC sensitization. Treatment of the sample: therapeutic diphenylcyclopropenone sensitization with weekly scalp DPC. Participating donors were patients with alopecia, aged 18 to 70 years, considered appropriate candidates for DPC. This clonotype originated in a woman aged 30 to 39 with alopecia areata. Some clones in this sample may be carry-over from other donors' samples. The sample was whole blood, taken in connection with sensitization to the hapten diphenylcyclopropenone (DPC).

The CDR3 sequence: CASSPTDNQPQHF. The CDR3 coding sequence is TGTGCCAGCAGCCCCACAGACAATCAGCCCCAGCATTTT. The chain has TRBV6-2 or TRBV6-3 and TRBJ1-5, with unresolved D. In germline, CDR1 is MNHEY, CDR2 SVGEGT. V lost 6 bases to trimming and J lost 3 bases, with 9 bases between them. There are 13 residues in the CDR3.